Described below is a single T cell receptor beta chain sequence and its context. The sample belongs to a study of CD8 T cells in Susac syndrome. Germline CDR1 DFQATT, CDR2 SNEGSKA (reference sequence). CDR3 size: 12 residues. V lost 5 bases to trimming and J lost 7 bases; unmatched junction nucleotides: 4. Roughly 0.5 to 1 ug RNA was reverse transcribed with random hexamers. A single record per CDR3 protein comes from TCRdb applying MiXCR to the immunoSEQ multiplex PCR reads. The profile shows 100,000 to 150,000 distinct CDR3 sequences, 90% to 95% of them singletons. The TEMRA cells underwent FACS enrichment, while the CD8+ and CD4+ T cells underwent negative isolation.

The sequence was collected from a human donor in good health. The sample taken for sequencing was CD4+ T cells from PBMCs. The chain joins TRBV20-1 to TRBJ1-1; 10 nucleotides match TRBD1. In DNA, the CDR3 is TGCAGTGCTCCTCGGACAGGGGGTGAAGCTTTCTTT. Translated: CSAPRTGGEAFF.